The sample holds many counts of the clone carrying this TCR beta chain. The data originate from a study of post-analysis software for immune sequencing data. Researchers reported that TCR beta cDNA libraries carried unique molecular identifiers. Via MiXCR, TCRdb re-called the PCR reads, giving one row per CDR3 protein. The sample holds 250,000 to 300,000 distinct CDR3 sequences, 30% to 45% seen once. The sample consisted of blood. The source is a girl aged 5-17 years with multiple sclerosis.

The CDR3 is CSVGGGGLNTEAFF. CDR3 coding DNA: TGCAGCGTTGGAGGGGGGGGCTTAAACACTGAAGCTTTCTTT. This chain connects TRBV29-1 to TRBJ1-1; D might be TRBD1 (6 bases). Trimming left V 4 bases short and J 2 bases short, with 14 bases between. Germline CDR1 and CDR2: SQVTM and ANQGSEA. The CDR3 runs to 14 residues.